A selection of T cell receptor beta chains follows, all from one sample in a study of beta chain features in type 1 diabetes. Sequencing was performed with immunoSEQ multiplex PCR; in TCRdb, only in-frame clones are kept and a portion is missing. The repertoire holds fewer than 350,000 clones, roughly 8% seen once, with under 1.3% in the top ten. Sequenced input: central memory CD4+ T cells from blood. All receptors derive from a woman aged 18 to 35 in good health. Each CDR3 is given with its conserved first and last residue. Each record gives: clone size, D gene, V gene, J gene, CDR3 length, CDR3 protein. The D gene is left open where the match is weak. Only some rows state a clone size, as once, few, many or a class for expanded clones.

clone_size: -; d_call: -; v_call: TRBV12-5; j_call: TRBJ1-2; cdr3_length: 13; cdr3_aa: CASAPSASYGYTF
clone_size: -; d_call: -; v_call: TRBV7-8; j_call: TRBJ2-3; cdr3_length: 13; cdr3_aa: CASSLRGSDTQYF
clone_size: many; d_call: TRBD2; v_call: TRBV2; j_call: TRBJ2-3; cdr3_length: 16; cdr3_aa: CASSEVGSGGTDTQYF
clone_size: -; d_call: -; v_call: TRBV18; j_call: TRBJ2-7; cdr3_length: 14; cdr3_aa: CASSPSGSNYEQYF
clone_size: few; d_call: -; v_call: TRBV6-5; j_call: TRBJ2-1; cdr3_length: 14; cdr3_aa: CASSYGAGYNEQFF
clone_size: -; d_call: -; v_call: TRBV27; j_call: TRBJ2-5; cdr3_length: 15; cdr3_aa: CASSWGRGFQETQYF
clone_size: few; d_call: TRBD1; v_call: TRBV4-1; j_call: TRBJ1-5; cdr3_length: 17; cdr3_aa: CASSQNRGTGDNQPQHF
clone_size: -; d_call: -; v_call: TRBV2; j_call: TRBJ2-6; cdr3_length: 16; cdr3_aa: CASSERSAAGANVLTF
clone_size: few; d_call: -; v_call: TRBV6-4; j_call: TRBJ2-2; cdr3_length: 14; cdr3_aa: CASKGGPGTGELFF
clone_size: few; d_call: -; v_call: TRBV7-9; j_call: TRBJ2-1; cdr3_length: 12; cdr3_aa: CASSSREGEQFF
clone_size: -; d_call: -; v_call: TRBV7-7; j_call: TRBJ2-1; cdr3_length: 13; cdr3_aa: CASSKSVYNEQFF
clone_size: once; d_call: -; v_call: TRBV7-7; j_call: TRBJ2-5; cdr3_length: 14; cdr3_aa: CASSPPGQEETQYF
clone_size: -; d_call: -; v_call: TRBV27; j_call: TRBJ2-1; cdr3_length: 15; cdr3_aa: CASSPGATYYNEQFF
clone_size: few; d_call: -; v_call: TRBV7-2; j_call: TRBJ1-1; cdr3_length: 13; cdr3_aa: CASSSRGRYEAFF
clone_size: -; d_call: -; v_call: TRBV10-3; j_call: TRBJ1-6; cdr3_length: 17; cdr3_aa: CAISSQDWAASNSPLHF
clone_size: many; d_call: -; v_call: TRBV5-1; j_call: TRBJ2-7; cdr3_length: 14; cdr3_aa: CASSLERSSYEQYF
clone_size: few; d_call: TRBD2; v_call: TRBV30; j_call: -; cdr3_length: 15; cdr3_aa: CAWSVRTSGSYEQYF
clone_size: few; d_call: -; v_call: TRBV7-2; j_call: TRBJ2-4; cdr3_length: 14; cdr3_aa: CASSQNVLGNIQYF
clone_size: -; d_call: -; v_call: TRBV30; j_call: TRBJ2-5; cdr3_length: 13; cdr3_aa: CALNRGIQETQYF
clone_size: -; d_call: -; v_call: TRBV5-1; j_call: TRBJ1-2; cdr3_length: 13; cdr3_aa: CASSPSGPHSYTF
clone_size: -; d_call: -; v_call: TRBV10-3; j_call: TRBJ1-5; cdr3_length: 13; cdr3_aa: CAISEQVNQPQHF
clone_size: few; d_call: TRBD1; v_call: TRBV6-6; j_call: TRBJ2-1; cdr3_length: 15; cdr3_aa: CASSAGQALYNEQFF
clone_size: few; d_call: TRBD1; v_call: TRBV6-1; j_call: TRBJ1-1; cdr3_length: 15; cdr3_aa: CASSGVRGQNTEAFF
clone_size: few; d_call: -; v_call: TRBV18; j_call: TRBJ2-2; cdr3_length: 15; cdr3_aa: CASSPVSGNTGELFF
clone_size: -; d_call: -; v_call: TRBV7-3; j_call: TRBJ1-1; cdr3_length: 14; cdr3_aa: CASSSQGTNTEAFF
clone_size: few; d_call: -; v_call: TRBV2; j_call: TRBJ1-6; cdr3_length: 13; cdr3_aa: CASSGLGDSPLHF
clone_size: -; d_call: TRBD1; v_call: TRBV5-1; j_call: TRBJ2-5; cdr3_length: 15; cdr3_aa: CASSQNTGDQETQYF
clone_size: few; d_call: TRBD2; v_call: TRBV7-2; j_call: TRBJ2-1; cdr3_length: 15; cdr3_aa: CASSQLAGVDNEQFF
clone_size: -; d_call: -; v_call: TRBV30; j_call: TRBJ1-3; cdr3_length: 14; cdr3_aa: CASKRGGPRNTIYF
clone_size: -; d_call: -; v_call: TRBV6-5; j_call: TRBJ1-2; cdr3_length: 15; cdr3_aa: CASSYGRLPFYGYTF
clone_size: -; d_call: -; v_call: TRBV30; j_call: TRBJ2-5; cdr3_length: 11; cdr3_aa: CAWAAGETQYF
clone_size: -; d_call: -; v_call: TRBV4-1; j_call: TRBJ1-6; cdr3_length: 16; cdr3_aa: CASSQEEGRQEGALHF
clone_size: few; d_call: -; v_call: TRBV5-1; j_call: TRBJ2-1; cdr3_length: 14; cdr3_aa: CASRRGDSYNEQFF
clone_size: -; d_call: TRBD1; v_call: TRBV18; j_call: TRBJ2-1; cdr3_length: 15; cdr3_aa: CASSLGQSTYNEQFF
clone_size: few; d_call: -; v_call: TRBV4-2; j_call: TRBJ1-4; cdr3_length: 14; cdr3_aa: CASSGAGPNEKLFF
clone_size: many; d_call: -; v_call: TRBV9; j_call: TRBJ1-4; cdr3_length: 14; cdr3_aa: CASSVSATNEKLFF
clone_size: many; d_call: -; v_call: TRBV7-9; j_call: TRBJ1-2; cdr3_length: 12; cdr3_aa: CASSDGQYGYTF
clone_size: many; d_call: -; v_call: TRBV28; j_call: TRBJ2-2; cdr3_length: 16; cdr3_aa: CASSGWDTFNTGELFF
clone_size: few; d_call: -; v_call: TRBV18; j_call: TRBJ2-5; cdr3_length: 15; cdr3_aa: CASSPLYGVRETQYF
clone_size: -; d_call: TRBD2; v_call: TRBV2; j_call: TRBJ2-1; cdr3_length: 17; cdr3_aa: CASSEWYRAGGKNEQFF
clone_size: few; d_call: -; v_call: TRBV27; j_call: TRBJ2-2; cdr3_length: 14; cdr3_aa: CASSLMGQGGELFF
clone_size: many; d_call: -; v_call: TRBV4-3; j_call: TRBJ1-2; cdr3_length: 15; cdr3_aa: CASSQDLGQSYGYTF
clone_size: -; d_call: -; v_call: TRBV19; j_call: TRBJ2-5; cdr3_length: 15; cdr3_aa: CASSIRTAPEETQYF
clone_size: few; d_call: TRBD1; v_call: TRBV4-3; j_call: TRBJ2-1; cdr3_length: 16; cdr3_aa: CASSHYGQGNRNEQFF
clone_size: few; d_call: -; v_call: TRBV4-1; j_call: TRBJ1-2; cdr3_length: 14; cdr3_aa: CASSQDGGRSGYTF
clone_size: -; d_call: -; v_call: TRBV19; j_call: TRBJ2-4; cdr3_length: 12; cdr3_aa: CASSILVGIQYF
clone_size: -; d_call: TRBD2; v_call: TRBV9; j_call: TRBJ2-1; cdr3_length: 19; cdr3_aa: CASSVAPFAGGERANEQFF
clone_size: -; d_call: TRBD1; v_call: TRBV15; j_call: TRBJ2-5; cdr3_length: 14; cdr3_aa: CATSRDGQGETQYF